Below, 2 T cell receptor beta chains from the same sample are listed, as sequenced in a study of T cell responses to AZD1222 COVID-19 vaccine. TCRdb keeps only in-frame clones here, not all; method: immunoSEQ multiplex PCR. Among 86,000 or so clones listed, about nine tenths were seen once. The source was peripheral blood, collected 28 days after the second AZD1222 dose. These receptors came from an adult who received the AZD1222 COVID-19 vaccine.

The CDR3: CASSLLTNLFRDTQYF. The DNA for the CDR3 is TGTGCCAGCAGTTTACTGACTAACCTATTTCGAGATACGCAGTATTTT. The chain is built from TRBV27 and TRBJ2-3, with D perhaps matching TRBD2 (5 bases). Germline lookup yields CDR1 MNHEY and CDR2 SMNVEV (reference sequence). The CDR3 is made up of 16 amino acids. V gave up 2 bases and J gave up 5 bases, with 17 bases separating them.

The gene calls are TRBV18 and TRBJ2-2; 9 bases are shared with TRBD1. The CDR3 extends over 14 amino acids. V lost 4 bases and J lost 4; bases outside the gene matches: 1. CDR1 and CDR2 from the germline V gene are KGHSH and LQKENI. CDR3 amino acids: CASSQTGGTGELFF. In nucleotides, the CDR3 is TGTGCCAGCTCACAGACAGGGGGCACCGGGGAGCTGTTTTTT.